This T cell receptor (beta chain) was found in a study of shared clonotypes between healthy human individuals. Clones were sequenced by immunoSEQ multiplex PCR, and TCRdb holds only the in-frame ones, with some missing. The table lists millions of clones, about 93% of them singletons. The naive CD8 subset, CD45RO-negative cells positively selected for CCR7, excluded terminally differentiated effector memory CD45RA+ cells. This clone was observed a single time. At the DNA level, this CDR3 is encoded by other sequences in the same sample as well. Trimming took off 6 bases at V and 4 bases at J, with 9 bases between the two ends. The germline CDR1 and CDR2 sequences are SQVTM and ANQGSEA. This CDR3 region has 12 residues.

The receptor was isolated from a man between 18 and 29 years old in good health. Some clones in this sample may be carry-over from other donors' samples. Sequencing input: naive CD8+ T cells from PBMCs. The V gene is TRBV29-1, the J gene TRBJ2-2, with a weak D call TRBD2 (6 bases). The CDR3 DNA follows: TGCAGCGTGGCCGGGGGCACCGGGGAGCTGTTTTTT. It yields the protein CSVAGGTGELFF.